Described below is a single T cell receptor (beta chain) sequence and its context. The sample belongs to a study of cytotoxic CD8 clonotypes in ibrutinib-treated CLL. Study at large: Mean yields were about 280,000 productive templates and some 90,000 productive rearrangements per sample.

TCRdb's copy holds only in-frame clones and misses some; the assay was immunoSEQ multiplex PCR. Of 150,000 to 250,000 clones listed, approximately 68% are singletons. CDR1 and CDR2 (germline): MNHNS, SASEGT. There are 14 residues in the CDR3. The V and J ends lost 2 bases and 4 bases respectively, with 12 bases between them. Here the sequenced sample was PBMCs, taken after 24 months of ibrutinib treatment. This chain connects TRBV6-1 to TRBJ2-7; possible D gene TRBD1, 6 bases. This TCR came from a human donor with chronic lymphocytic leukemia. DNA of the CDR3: TGTGCCAGCAGTGAAAAGGGGGAGTGGTACGAGCAGTACTTC. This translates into CASSEKGEWYEQYF.